The T cell receptor beta chain under discussion was sequenced for a study of shared clonotypes between healthy human individuals. Study summary: The donor group consisted of a couple of women and three men, aged 18 to 49. Study-wide points: Sampling covered nothing but blood. Tissue TCR repertoires likely differ from those found in blood.

TCRdb's copy holds only in-frame clones and misses some; the assay was immunoSEQ multiplex PCR. The sample has approximately 1.5 million clones; roughly 98.5% are singletons. As regards this clone: The target antigen is unknown.

Looked up from germline, CDR1 is SGHDT and CDR2 is YYEEEE. The CDR3 contains 17 residues. V lost 1 base and J lost 0; bases outside the gene matches: 5. The chain couples TRBV5-6 to TRBJ2-3; 10 nucleotides line up with TRBD2. This receptor was taken from a man younger than 45 in good health. The source material was naive CD4+ T cells sorted from blood. Subset denoted: CD45RA+ positively selected. CDR3 sequence: CASSLTSGIVSTDTQYF. CDR3 sequence (DNA): TGTGCCAGCAGCTTGACTAGCGGGATCGTGAGCACAGATACGCAGTATTTT.